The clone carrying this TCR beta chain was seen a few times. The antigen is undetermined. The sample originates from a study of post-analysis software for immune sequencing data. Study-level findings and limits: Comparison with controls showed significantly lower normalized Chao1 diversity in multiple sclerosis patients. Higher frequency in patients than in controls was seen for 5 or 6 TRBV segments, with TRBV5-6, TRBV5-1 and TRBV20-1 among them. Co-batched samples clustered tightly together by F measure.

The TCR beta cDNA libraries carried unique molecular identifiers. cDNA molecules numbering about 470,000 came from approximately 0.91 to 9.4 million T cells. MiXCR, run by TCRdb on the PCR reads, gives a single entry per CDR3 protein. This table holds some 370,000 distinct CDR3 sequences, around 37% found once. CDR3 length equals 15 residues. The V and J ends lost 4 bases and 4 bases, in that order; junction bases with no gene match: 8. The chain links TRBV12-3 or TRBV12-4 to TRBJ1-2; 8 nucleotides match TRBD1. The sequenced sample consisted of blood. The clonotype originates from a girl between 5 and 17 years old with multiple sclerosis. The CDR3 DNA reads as TGTGCCAGCAGTTCGACAGGGGACTCCATCTATGGCTACACCTTC. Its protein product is CASSSTGDSIYGYTF.